The source of this TCR beta chain is a study of OX40 agonist ivuxolimab in advanced cancers. Study conclusions and caveats: Relative to CD4+, CD8+ T cells held more expanded clones on average.

V was clipped by 7 bases and J by 4 bases; unmatched bases: 11. There are 15 residues in the CDR3. CDR1 MNHEY and CDR2 SVGAGI come from the germline V gene. The data were produced by immunoSEQ multiplex PCR, yet TCRdb's version contains in-frame clones alone and is incomplete. The table lists 40,000 or so clones, 80% to 90% of them singletons, with under 0.65% in the top ten. As concerns this clone: The target antigen is unknown.

The clonotype was recovered from an adult with an advanced solid tumor such as melanoma, head and neck, liver or kidney cancer. J is TRBJ1-1 and V is TRBV6-5, with TRBD1 identical over 8 bases. The sequenced sample was CD4+ or CD8+ T cells sorted from blood, obtained in a trial of the OX40 agonist ivuxolimab. The CDR3 DNA sequence: TGTGCCAGCACCCGGGTCAGGGGGCGACCCACTGAAGCTTTCTTT. As protein: CASTRVRGRPTEAFF.